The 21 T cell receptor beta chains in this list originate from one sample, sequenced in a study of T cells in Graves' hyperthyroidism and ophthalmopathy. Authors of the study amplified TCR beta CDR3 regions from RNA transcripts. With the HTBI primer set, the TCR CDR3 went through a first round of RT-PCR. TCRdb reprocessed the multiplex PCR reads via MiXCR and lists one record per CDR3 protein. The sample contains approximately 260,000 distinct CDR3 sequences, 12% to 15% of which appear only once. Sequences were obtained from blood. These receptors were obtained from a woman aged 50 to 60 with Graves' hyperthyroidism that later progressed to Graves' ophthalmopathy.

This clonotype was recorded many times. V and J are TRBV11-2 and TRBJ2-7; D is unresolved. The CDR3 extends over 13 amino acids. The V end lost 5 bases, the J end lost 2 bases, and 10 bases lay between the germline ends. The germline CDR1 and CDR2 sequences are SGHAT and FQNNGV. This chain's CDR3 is CASSPGAAYEQYF. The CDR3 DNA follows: TGTGCCAGCAGCCCGGGCGCCGCCTACGAGCAGTACTTC.

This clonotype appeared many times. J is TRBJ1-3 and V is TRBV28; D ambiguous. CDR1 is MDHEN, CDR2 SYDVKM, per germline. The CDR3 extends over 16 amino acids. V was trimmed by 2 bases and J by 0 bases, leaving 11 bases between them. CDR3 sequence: CASSLRGRSSGNTIYF. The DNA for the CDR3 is TGTGCCAGCAGTTTACGAGGGCGGAGCTCTGGAAACACCATATATTTT. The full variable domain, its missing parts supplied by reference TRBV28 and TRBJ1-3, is DVKVTQSSRYLVKRTGEKVFLECVQDMDHENMFWYRQDPGLGLRLIYFSYDVKMKEKGDIPEGYSVSREKKERFSLILESASTNQTSMYLCASSLRGRSSGNTIYFGEGSWLTVV.

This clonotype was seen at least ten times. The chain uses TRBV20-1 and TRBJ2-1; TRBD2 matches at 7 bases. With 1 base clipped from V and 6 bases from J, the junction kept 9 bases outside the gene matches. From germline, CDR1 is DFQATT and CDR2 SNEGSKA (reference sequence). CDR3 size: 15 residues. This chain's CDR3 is CSARVFGGRSNEQFF. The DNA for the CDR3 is TGCAGTGCTAGAGTGTTCGGCGGGAGAAGCAATGAGCAGTTCTTC.

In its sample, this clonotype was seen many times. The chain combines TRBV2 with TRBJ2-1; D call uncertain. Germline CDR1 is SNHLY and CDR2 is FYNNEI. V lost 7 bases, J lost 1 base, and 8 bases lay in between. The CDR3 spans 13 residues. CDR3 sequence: CASIRASYNEQFF. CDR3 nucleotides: TGTGCCAGCATTCGGGCTTCCTACAATGAGCAGTTCTTC.

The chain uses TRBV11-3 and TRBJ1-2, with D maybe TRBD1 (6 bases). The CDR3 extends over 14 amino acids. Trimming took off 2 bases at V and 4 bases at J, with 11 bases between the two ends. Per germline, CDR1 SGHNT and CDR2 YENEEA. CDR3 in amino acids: CASSLNGQSYGYTF. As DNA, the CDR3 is TGTGCCAGCAGCTTAAACGGACAGAGCTATGGCTACACCTTC.

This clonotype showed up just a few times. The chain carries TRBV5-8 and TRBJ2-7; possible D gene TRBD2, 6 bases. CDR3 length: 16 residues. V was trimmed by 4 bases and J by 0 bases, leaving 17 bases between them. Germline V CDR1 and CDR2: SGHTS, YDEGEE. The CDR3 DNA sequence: TGTGCCAGCAGCCGCGCCGGGACTGGCTACTCCTACGAGCAGTACTTC. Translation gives CASSRAGTGYSYEQYF. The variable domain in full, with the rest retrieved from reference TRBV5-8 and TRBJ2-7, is EAGVTQSPTHLIKTRGQQATLRCSPISGHTSVYWYQQALGLGLQFLLWYDEGEERNRGNFPPRFSGRQFPNYSSELNVNALELEDSALYLCASSRAGTGYSYEQYFGPGTRLTVT.

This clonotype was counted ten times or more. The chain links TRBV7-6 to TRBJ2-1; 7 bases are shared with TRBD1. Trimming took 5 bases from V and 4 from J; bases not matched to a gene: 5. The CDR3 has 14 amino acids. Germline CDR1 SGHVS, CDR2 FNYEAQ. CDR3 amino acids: CASSVRDSYNEQFF. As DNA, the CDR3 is TGTGCCAGCAGCGTGAGGGACAGTTACAATGAGCAGTTCTTC.

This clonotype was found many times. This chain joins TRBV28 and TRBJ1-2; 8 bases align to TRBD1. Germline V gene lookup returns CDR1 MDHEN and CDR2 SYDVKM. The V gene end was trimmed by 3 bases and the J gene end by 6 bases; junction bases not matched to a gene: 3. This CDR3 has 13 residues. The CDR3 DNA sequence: TGTGCCAGCAGTTTCCAGGGGGCGAATGGCTACACCTTC. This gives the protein CASSFQGANGYTF.

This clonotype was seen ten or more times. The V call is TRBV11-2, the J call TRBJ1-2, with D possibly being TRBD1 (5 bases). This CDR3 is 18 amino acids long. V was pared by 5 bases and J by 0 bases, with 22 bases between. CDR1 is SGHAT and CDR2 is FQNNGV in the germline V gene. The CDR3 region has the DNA TGTGCCAGCAGCACCATCCGGGACGCCCCAGCGACTAACTATGGCTACACCTTC. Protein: CASSTIRDAPATNYGYTF.

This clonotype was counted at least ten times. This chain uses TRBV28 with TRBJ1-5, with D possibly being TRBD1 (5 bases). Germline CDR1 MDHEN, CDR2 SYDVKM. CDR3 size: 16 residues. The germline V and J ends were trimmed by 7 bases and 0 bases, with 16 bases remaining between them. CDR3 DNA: TGTGCCAGCACCAAATCCCCCGACAGTAGCAATCAGCCCCAGCATTTT. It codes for CASTKSPDSSNQPQHF.

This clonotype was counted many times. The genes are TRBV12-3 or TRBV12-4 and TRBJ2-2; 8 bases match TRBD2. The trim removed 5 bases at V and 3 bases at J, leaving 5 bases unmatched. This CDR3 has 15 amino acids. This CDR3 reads CASSPTSGYTGELFF. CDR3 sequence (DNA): TGTGCCAGCAGTCCTACTAGCGGCTACACCGGGGAGCTGTTTTTT.

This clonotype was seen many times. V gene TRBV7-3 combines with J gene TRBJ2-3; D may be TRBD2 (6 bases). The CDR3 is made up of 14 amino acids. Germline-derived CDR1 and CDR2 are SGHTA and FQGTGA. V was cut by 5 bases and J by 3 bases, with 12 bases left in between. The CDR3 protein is CASSRDFTTDTQYF. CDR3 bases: TGTGCCAGCAGCCGGGACTTTACAACAGATACGCAGTATTTT.

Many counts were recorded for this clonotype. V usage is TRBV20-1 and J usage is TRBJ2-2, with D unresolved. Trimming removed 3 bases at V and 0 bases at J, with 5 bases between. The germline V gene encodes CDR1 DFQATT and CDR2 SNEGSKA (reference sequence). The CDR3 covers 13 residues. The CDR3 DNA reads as TGCAGTGCTAGGGCTTCGAACACCGGGGAGCTGTTTTTT. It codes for CSARASNTGELFF.

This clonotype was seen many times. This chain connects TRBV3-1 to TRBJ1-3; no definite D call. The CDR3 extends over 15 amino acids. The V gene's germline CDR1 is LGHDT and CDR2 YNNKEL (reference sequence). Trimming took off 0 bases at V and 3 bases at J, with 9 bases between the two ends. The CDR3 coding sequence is TGTGCCAGCAGCCAAGATAGCTCCTTTGGAAACACCATATATTTT. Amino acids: CASSQDSSFGNTIYF.

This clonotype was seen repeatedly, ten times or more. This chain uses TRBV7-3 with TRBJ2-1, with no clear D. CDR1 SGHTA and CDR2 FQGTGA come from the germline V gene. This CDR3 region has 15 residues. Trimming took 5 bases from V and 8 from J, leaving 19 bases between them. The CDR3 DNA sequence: TGTGCCAGCAGCCCTTTCTCTACTCTACGCGATGAGCAGTTCTTC. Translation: CASSPFSTLRDEQFF.

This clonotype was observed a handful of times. CDR3 DNA sequence: TGCAGTGCTAGCTTAGCGGGAGTCTATGTGGACAATGAGCAGTTCTTC. Its translation: CSASLAGVYVDNEQFF. The genes are TRBV20-1 and TRBJ2-1; 9 bases match TRBD2. This CDR3 region has 16 residues. V shed 3 bases and J 5 bases; nucleotides not matched to a gene: 11. CDR1 is DFQATT and CDR2 is SNEGSKA in the germline V gene (reference sequence).

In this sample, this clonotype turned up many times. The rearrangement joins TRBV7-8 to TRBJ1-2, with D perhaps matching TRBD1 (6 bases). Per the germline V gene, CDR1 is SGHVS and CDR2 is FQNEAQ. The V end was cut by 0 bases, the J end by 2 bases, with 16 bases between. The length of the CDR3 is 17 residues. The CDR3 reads CASSLARGPSRNYGYTF. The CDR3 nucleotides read TGTGCCAGCAGCTTAGCGCGGGGGCCTTCGAGGAACTATGGCTACACCTTC.

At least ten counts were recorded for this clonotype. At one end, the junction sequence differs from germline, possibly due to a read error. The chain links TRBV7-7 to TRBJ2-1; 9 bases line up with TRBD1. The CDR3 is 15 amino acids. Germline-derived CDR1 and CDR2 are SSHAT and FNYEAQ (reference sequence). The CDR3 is CASSRGGQGGDEQFF. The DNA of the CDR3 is TGTGCTAGCAGCCGAGGGGGACAGGGAGGCGATGAGCAGTTCTTC.

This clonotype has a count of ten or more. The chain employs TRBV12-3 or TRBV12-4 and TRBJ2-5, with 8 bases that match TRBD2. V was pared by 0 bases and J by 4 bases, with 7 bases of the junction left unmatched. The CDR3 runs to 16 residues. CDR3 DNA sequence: TGTGCCAGCAGTTTAGCGACTACTAGCGGAGGAGAGACCCAGTACTTC. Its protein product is CASSLATTSGGETQYF.

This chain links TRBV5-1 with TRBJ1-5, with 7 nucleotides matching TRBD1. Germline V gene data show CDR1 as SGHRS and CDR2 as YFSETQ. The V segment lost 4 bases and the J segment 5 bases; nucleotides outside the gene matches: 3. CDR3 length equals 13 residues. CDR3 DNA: TGCGCCAGCAGCCAGGGGGGGGATCAGCCCCAGCATTTT. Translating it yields CASSQGGDQPQHF.

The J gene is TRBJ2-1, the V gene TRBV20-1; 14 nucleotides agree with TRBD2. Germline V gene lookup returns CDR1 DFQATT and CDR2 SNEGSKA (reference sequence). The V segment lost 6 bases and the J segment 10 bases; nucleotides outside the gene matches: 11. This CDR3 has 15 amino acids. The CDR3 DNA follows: TGCAGTGCCGAAGGGGGGACTAGCGGGAGAAAAGAGCAGTTCTTC. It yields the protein CSAEGGTSGRKEQFF.